Described below is a single T cell receptor (beta chain) sequence and its context. The junction departs from germline at one end; a sequencing error may be responsible. The sample is drawn from a study of T cells in Graves' hyperthyroidism and ophthalmopathy. Germline lookup yields CDR1 SNHLY and CDR2 FYNNEI. There are 11 residues in the CDR3. The TCR beta CDR3 regions underwent amplification using RNA transcripts as the source. In the first-round RT-PCR of the TCR CDR3, the HTBI primer set was used. MiXCR, run by TCRdb on the multiplex PCR reads, gives a single entry per CDR3 protein. The repertoire includes about 59,000 distinct CDR3 sequences, about 57% of them detected once, and 2.5% to 4% sits in the top ten.

This sequence originates from a woman in her sixties with Graves' ophthalmopathy. Input material: blood. This chain links TRBV2 with TRBJ2-3; no definite D call. This CDR3 is CASSGLDMQYF. CDR3 bases: TGTGCCAGCAGTGGTCTAGATATGCAGTATTTT.